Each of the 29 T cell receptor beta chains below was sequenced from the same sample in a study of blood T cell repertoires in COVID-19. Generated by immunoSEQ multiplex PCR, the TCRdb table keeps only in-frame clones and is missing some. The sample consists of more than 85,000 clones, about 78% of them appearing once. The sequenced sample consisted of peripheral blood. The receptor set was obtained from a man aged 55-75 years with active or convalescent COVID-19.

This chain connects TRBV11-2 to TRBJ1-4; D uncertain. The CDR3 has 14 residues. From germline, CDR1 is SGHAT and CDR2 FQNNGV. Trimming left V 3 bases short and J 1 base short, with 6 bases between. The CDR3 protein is CASSFTGTNEKLFF. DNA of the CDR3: TGTGCCAGCAGCTTCACGGGAACTAATGAAAAACTGTTTTTT.

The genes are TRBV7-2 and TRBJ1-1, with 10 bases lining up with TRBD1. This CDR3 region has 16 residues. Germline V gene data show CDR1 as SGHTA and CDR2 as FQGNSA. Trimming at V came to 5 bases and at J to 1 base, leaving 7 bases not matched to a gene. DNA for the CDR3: TGTGCCAGCAGCGAGGGACAGGGGCGCGGGAACACTGAAGCTTTCTTT. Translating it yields CASSEGQGRGNTEAFF. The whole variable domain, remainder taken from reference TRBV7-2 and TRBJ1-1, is GAGVSQSPSNKVTEKGKDVELRCDPISGHTALYWYRQSLGQGLEFLIYFQGNSAPDKSGLPSDRFSAERTGGSVSTLTIQRTQQEDSAVYLCASSEGQGRGNTEAFFGQGTRLTVV.

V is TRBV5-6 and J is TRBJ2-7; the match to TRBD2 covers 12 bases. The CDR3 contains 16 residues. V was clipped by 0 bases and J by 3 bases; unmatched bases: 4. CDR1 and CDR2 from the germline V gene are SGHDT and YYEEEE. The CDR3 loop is CASSLGGTSGYYEQYF. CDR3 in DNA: TGTGCCAGCAGCTTGGGGGGGACTAGCGGGTACTACGAGCAGTACTTC.

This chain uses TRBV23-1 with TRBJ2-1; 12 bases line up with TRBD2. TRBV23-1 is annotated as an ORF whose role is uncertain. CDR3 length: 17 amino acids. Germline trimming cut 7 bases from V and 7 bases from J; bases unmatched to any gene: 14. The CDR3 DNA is TGCGCCAGCAAGACCCCCTACCTAGCGGGAGGGCCAAATGAGCAGTTCTTC. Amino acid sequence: CASKTPYLAGGPNEQFF.

CDR3 sequence: CASSLAQGIYEQYF. In nucleotides, the CDR3 is TGTGCCAGCAGCTTAGCACAGGGAATCTACGAGCAGTACTTC. This chain uses TRBV7-2 with TRBJ2-7; possibly TRBD1 for D (6 bases). The V end lost 0 bases, the J end lost 3 bases, and 9 bases lay between the germline ends. Germline assignment: CDR1 SGHTA and CDR2 FQGNSA. CDR3 length: 14 amino acids.

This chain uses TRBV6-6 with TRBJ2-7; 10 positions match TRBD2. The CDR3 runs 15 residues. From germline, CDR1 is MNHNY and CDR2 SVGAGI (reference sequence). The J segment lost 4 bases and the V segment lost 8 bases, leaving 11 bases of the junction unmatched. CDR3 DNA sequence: TGTGCCAGCCAGTTTCTAGCGGGAGTCTCGTACGAGCAGTACTTC. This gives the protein CASQFLAGVSYEQYF.

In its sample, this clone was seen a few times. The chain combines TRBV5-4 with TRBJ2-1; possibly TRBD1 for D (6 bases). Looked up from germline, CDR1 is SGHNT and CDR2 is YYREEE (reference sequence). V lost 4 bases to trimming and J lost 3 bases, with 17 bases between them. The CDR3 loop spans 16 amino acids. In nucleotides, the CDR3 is TGTGCCAGCAGCCAATCAGGGGAGTTTTACTACAATGAGCAGTTCTTC. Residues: CASSQSGEFYYNEQFF.

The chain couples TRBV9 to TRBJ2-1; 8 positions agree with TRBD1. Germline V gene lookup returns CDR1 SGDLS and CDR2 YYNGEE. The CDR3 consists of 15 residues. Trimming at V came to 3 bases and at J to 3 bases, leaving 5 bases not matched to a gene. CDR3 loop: CASSGDRGFYNEQFF. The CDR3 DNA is TGTGCCAGCAGCGGCGACAGGGGTTTCTACAATGAGCAGTTCTTC.

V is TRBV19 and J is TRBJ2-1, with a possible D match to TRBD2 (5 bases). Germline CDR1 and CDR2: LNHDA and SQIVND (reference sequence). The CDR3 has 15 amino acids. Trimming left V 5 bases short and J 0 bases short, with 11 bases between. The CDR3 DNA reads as TGTGCCAGTAGTCCGGACTCGGGCTCCTACAATGAGCAGTTCTTC. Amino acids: CASSPDSGSYNEQFF.

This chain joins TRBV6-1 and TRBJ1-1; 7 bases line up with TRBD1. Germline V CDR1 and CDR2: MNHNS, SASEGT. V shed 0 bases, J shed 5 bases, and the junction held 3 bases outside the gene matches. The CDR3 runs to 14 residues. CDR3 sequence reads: CASSEARGRTEAFF. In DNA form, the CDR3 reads TGTGCCAGCAGTGAAGCGAGGGGGCGAACTGAAGCTTTCTTT.

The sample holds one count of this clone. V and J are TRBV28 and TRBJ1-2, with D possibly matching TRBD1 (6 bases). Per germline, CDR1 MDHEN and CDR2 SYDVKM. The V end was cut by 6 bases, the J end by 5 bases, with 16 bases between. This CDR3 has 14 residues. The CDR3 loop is CASSSSGTPYGYTF. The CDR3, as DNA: TGTGCCAGCAGCTCATCCGGGACACCTTATGGCTACACCTTC.

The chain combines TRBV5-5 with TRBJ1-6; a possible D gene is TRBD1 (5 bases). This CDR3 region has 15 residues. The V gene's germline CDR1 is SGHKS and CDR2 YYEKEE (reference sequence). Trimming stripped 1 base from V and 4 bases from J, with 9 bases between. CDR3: CASSLLTAYNSPLHF. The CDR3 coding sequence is TGTGCCAGCAGCTTGTTGACAGCTTATAATTCACCCCTCCACTTT.

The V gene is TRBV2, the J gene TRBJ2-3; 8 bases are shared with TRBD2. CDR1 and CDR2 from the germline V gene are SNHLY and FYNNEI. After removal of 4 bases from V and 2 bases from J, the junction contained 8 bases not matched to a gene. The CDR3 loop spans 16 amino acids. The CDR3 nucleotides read TGTGCCAGCAGTGCGGAGGGACTAGTGAACACAGATACGCAGTATTTT. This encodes CASSAEGLVNTDTQYF.

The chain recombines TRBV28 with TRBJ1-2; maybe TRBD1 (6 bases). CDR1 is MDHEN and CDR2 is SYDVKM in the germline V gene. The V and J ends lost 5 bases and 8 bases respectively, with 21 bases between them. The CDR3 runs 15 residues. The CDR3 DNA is TGTGCCAGCAGTGACCTGACAGGTCTACCCTCCGGCTACACCTTC. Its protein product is CASSDLTGLPSGYTF.

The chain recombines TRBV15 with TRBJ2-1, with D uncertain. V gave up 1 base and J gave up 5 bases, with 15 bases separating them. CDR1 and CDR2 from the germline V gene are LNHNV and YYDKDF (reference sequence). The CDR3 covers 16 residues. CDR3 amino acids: CATSRVALQPNNEQFF. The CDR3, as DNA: TGTGCCACCAGCAGAGTAGCTCTACAACCAAACAATGAGCAGTTCTTC.

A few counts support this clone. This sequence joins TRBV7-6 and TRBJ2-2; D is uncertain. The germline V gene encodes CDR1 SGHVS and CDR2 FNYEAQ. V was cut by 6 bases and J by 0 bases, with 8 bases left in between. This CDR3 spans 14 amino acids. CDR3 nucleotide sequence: TGTGCCAGCAGATATAGTGCGAACACCGGGGAGCTGTTTTTT. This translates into CASRYSANTGELFF.

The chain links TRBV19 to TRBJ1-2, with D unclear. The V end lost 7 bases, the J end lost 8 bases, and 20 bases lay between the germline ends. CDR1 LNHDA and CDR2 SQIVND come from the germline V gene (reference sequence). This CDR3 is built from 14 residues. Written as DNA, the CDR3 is TGTGCCAGTAAAAATCGGGGAAGGATCGACGGCTACACCTTC. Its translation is CASKNRGRIDGYTF.

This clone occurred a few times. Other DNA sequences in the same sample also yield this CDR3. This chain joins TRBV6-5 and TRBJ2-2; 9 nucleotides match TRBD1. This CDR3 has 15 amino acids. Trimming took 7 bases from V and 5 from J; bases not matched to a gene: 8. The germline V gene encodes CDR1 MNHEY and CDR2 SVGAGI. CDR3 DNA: TGTGCCAGCACCCCGGACAGGGGAAATACCGGGGAGCTGTTTTTT. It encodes CASTPDRGNTGELFF.

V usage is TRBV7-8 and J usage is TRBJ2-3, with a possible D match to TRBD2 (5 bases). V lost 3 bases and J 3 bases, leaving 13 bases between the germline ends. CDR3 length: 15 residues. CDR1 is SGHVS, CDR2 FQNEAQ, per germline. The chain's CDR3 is CASSFYERSTDTQYF. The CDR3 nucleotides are TGTGCCAGCAGCTTTTATGAGCGGTCTACAGATACGCAGTATTTT.

The CDR3 here is CASSDLQGMRGTEAFF. In nucleotides, the CDR3 is TGTGCCAGCAGTGATCTACAGGGGATGAGAGGAACTGAAGCTTTCTTT. The chain links TRBV28 to TRBJ1-1, with 7 bases lining up with TRBD1. Trimming removed 5 bases from V and 5 bases from J; junction bases left unmatched: 14. Per germline, CDR1 MDHEN and CDR2 SYDVKM. The CDR3 length is 16 residues.

The DNA for the CDR3 is TGTGCCAGCAGCTTAAGCGGGGGCTTGGCCAAAAACATTCAGTACTTC. It specifies CASSLSGGLAKNIQYF. V gene TRBV7-2 combines with J gene TRBJ2-4, with 8 bases that match TRBD2. The germline V gene has CDR1 SGHTA and CDR2 FQGNSA. This CDR3 spans 16 amino acids. The J segment lost 1 base and the V segment lost 2 bases, leaving 4 bases of the junction unmatched.

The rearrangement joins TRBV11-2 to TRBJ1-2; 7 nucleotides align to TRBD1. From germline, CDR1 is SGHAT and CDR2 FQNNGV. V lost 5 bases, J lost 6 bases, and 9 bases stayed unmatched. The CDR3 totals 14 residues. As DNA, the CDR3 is TGTGCCAGCAGCCGTGGGAGGCAGGGGGATGGCTACACCTTC. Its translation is CASSRGRQGDGYTF. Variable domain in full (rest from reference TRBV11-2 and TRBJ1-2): EAGVAQSPRYKIIEKRQSVAFWCNPISGHATLYWYQQILGQGPKLLIQFQNNGVVDDSQLPKDRFSAERLKGVDSTLKIQPAKLEDSAVYLCASSRGRQGDGYTFGSGTRLTVV.

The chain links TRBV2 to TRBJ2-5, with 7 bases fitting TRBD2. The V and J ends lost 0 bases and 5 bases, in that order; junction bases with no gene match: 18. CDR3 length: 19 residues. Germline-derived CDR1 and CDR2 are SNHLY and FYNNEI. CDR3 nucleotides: TGTGCCAGCAGTGAAGCGCTTCGGGGTAGCGGGCACCCGCGTGAGACCCAGTACTTC. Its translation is CASSEALRGSGHPRETQYF. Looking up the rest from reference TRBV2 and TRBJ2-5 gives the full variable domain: EPEVTQTPSHQVTQMGQEVILRCVPISNHLYFYWYRQILGQKVEFLVSFYNNEISEKSEIFDDQFSVERPDGSNFTLKIRSTKLEDSAMYFCASSEALRGSGHPRETQYFGPGTRLLVL.

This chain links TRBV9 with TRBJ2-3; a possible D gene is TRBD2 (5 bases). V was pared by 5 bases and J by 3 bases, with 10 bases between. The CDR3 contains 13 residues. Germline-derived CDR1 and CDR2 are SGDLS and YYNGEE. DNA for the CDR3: TGTGCCAGCAGTCCCTCGGGGACAGATACGCAGTATTTT. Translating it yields CASSPSGTDTQYF. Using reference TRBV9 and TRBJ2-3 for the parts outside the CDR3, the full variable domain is DSGVTQTPKHLITATGQRVTLRCSPRSGDLSVYWYQQSLDQGLQFLIQYYNGEERAKGNILERFSAQQFPDLHSELNLSSLELGDSALYFCASSPSGTDTQYFGPGTRLTVL.

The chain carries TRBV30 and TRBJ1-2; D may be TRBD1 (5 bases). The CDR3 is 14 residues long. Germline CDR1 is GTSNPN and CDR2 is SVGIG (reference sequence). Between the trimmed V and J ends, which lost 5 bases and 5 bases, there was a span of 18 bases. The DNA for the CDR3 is TGTGCCTGGGCTGATGGGGCAGGGCCGTATGGCTACACCTTC. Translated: CAWADGAGPYGYTF.

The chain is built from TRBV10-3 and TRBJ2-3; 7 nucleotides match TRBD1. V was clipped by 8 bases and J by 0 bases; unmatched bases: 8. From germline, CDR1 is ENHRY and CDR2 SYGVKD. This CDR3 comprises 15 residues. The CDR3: CAIRRQGVSTDTQYF. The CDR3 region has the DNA TGTGCCATCCGCCGACAGGGCGTTAGCACAGATACGCAGTATTTT.

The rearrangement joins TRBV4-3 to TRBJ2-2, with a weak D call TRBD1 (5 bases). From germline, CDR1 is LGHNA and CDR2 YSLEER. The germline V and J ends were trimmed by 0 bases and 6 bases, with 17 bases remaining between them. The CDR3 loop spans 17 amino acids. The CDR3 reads CASSQDMVQVRPGELFF. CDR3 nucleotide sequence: TGCGCCAGCAGCCAAGATATGGTACAGGTCCGGCCCGGGGAGCTGTTTTTT.

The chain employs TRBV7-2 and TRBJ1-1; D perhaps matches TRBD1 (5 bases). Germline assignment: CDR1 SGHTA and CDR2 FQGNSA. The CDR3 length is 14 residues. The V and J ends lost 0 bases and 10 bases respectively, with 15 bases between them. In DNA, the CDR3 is TGTGCCAGCAGCTTAGCAGGTCAGCGTACAGGAGCTTTCTTT. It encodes CASSLAGQRTGAFF.

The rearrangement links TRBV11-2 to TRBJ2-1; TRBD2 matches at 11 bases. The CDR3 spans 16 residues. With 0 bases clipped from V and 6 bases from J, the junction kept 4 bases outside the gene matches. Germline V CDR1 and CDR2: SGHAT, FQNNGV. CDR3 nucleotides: TGTGCCAGCAGCTTAGAACTAGCGGGAGAGACCAATGAGCAGTTCTTC. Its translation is CASSLELAGETNEQFF.